The source of this T cell receptor beta chain is a study of blood T cell repertoires in COVID-19. The ends lost 6 bases at V and 5 bases at J; junction bases unmatched: 13. The germline CDR1 and CDR2 sequences are WNHNN and SYGVQD (reference sequence). This CDR3 has 16 residues. Original analysis: Estimation of nucleated cell counts relied on the amplification of reference gene primers. TCRdb's table, derived via immunoSEQ multiplex PCR, lists solely in-frame clones and lacks some. D and trimming come from the DNA, and the V and J calls and clone size come from that table. The sample lists 150,000 or so clones, about 80% occurring once.

The chain joins TRBV10-1 to TRBJ2-1, with 7 bases aligning to TRBD1. Specimen: peripheral blood. The origin of this receptor is a woman aged 55 to 70 with acute or convalescent COVID-19. The CDR3 coding sequence is TGCGCCAGCAGAGGACCTACAGGGGAGAGGGACAATGAGCAGTTCTTC. Translating it yields CASRGPTGERDNEQFF.